This entry is about one T cell receptor (beta chain). Its antigen remains unidentified. Per the germline V gene, CDR1 is DFQATT and CDR2 is SNEGSKA (reference sequence). V was pared by 0 bases and J by 4 bases, with 5 bases of the junction left unmatched. This CDR3 contains 17 residues. This entry is derived from a study of T-cell memory formation after mild COVID-19. Findings and limits, study-wide: The SARS-CoV-2 specificity of second-wave clones reaching peak at day 37 remained unverified. Pre-infection memory already had some responding clones, implying cross-reactive memory joined. Of the contracting clones, CD4+ ones lay mainly in CM and EM, and CD8+ ones in EMRA.

TCRdb used MiXCR to reprocess the 5' RACE reads, holding one entry per CDR3 protein. The profile shows 500,000 to 600,000 distinct CDR3 sequences, roughly 18% of them singletons. The chain joins TRBV20-1 to TRBJ2-2, with 13 bases aligning to TRBD2. The specimen sequenced was PBMCs or a T cell subset sorted from them (not recorded which). This receptor was obtained from an adult woman who had mild COVID-19 (a few samples of this study predate the infection). Cell type and time point are not known. The CDR3 here is CSARDPTSGRTTGELFF. The CDR3 DNA is TGCAGTGCTAGAGACCCGACTAGCGGGAGGACCACCGGGGAGCTGTTTTTT.